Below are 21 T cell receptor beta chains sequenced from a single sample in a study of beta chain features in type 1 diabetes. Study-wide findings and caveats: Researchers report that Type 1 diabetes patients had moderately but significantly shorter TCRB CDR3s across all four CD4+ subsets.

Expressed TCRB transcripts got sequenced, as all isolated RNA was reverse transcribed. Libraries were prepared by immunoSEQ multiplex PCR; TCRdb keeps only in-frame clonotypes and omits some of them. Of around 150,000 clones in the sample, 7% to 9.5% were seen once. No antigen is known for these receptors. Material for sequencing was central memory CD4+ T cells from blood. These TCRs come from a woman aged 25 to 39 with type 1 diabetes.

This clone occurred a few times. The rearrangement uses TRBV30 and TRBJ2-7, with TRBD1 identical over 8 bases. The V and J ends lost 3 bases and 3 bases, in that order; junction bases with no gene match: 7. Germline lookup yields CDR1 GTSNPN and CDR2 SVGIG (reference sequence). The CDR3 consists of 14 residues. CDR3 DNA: TGTGCCTGGAGAGCTTTGGACAGGGACTACGAGCAGTACTTC. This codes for CAWRALDRDYEQYF.

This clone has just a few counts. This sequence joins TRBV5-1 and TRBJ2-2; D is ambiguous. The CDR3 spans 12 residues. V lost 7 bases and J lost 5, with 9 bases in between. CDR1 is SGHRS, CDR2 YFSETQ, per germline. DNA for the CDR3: TGCGCCAGCCAAATGCGGACCGGGGAGCTGTTTTTT. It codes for CASQMRTGELFF.

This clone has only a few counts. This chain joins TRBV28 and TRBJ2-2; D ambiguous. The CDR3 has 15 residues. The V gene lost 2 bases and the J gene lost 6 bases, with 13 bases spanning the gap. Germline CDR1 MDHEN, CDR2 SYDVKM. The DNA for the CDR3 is TGTGCCAGCAGTTTACCGGGTGAATCACCCGGGGAGCTGTTTTTT. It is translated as CASSLPGESPGELFF.

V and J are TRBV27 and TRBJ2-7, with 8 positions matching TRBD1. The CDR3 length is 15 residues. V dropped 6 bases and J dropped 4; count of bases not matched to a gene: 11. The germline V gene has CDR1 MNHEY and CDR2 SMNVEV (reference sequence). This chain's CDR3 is CASSRSGTGAYEQYF. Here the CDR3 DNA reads TGTGCCAGCAGCCGCTCCGGGACAGGAGCGTACGAGCAGTACTTC.

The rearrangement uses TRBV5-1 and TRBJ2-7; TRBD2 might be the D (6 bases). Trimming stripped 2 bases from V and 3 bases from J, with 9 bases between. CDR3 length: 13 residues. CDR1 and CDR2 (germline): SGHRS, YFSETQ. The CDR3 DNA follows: TGCGCCAGCAGCTTACCGGGAGTCTACGAGCAGTACTTC. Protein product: CASSLPGVYEQYF.

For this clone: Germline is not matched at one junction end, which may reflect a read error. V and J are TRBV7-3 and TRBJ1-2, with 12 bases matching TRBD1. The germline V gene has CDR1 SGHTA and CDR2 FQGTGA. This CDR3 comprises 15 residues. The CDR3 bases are TGCGCCAGCAGCCAACCACGGGACAGGGGGCTCGGCTACACCTTC. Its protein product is CASSQPRDRGLGYTF.

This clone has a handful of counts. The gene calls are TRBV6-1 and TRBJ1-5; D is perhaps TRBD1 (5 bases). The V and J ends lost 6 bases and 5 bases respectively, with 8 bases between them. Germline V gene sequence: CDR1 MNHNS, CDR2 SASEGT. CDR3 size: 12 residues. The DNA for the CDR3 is TGTGCCAGCAGCGGGGGGGATCAGCCCCAGCATTTT. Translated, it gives CASSGGDQPQHF.

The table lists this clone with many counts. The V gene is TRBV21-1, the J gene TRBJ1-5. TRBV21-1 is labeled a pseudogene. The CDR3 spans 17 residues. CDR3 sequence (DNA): TGTGCCAGCAGCAAACGGGTCGGTCAGTTTAGCAATCAGCCCCAGCATTTT. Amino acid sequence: CASSKRVGQFSNQPQHF.

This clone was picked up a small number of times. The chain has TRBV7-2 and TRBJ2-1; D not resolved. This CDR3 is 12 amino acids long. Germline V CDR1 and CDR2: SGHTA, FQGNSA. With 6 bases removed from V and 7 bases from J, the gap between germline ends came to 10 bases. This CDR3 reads CASSHPRNEQFF. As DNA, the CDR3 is TGTGCCAGCAGTCATCCTAGGAATGAGCAGTTCTTC.

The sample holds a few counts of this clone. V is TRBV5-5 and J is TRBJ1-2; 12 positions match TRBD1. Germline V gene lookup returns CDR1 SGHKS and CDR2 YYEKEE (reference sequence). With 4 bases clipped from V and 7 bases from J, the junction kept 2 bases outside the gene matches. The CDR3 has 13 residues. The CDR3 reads CASSRDRGLGYTF. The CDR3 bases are TGTGCCAGCAGCCGGGACAGGGGGCTTGGCTACACCTTC.

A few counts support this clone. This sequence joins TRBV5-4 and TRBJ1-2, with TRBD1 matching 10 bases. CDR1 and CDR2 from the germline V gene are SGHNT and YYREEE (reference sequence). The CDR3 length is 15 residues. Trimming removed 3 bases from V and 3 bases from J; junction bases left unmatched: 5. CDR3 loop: CASSSTGGADYGYTF. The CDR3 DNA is TGTGCCAGCAGCTCGACAGGGGGCGCGGACTATGGCTACACCTTC.

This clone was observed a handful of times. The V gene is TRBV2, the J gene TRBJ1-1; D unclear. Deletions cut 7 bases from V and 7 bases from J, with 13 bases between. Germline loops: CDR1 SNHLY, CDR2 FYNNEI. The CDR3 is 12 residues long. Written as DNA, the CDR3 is TGTGCCAGCACGGGTTCTGTGGGTGAAGCTTTCTTT. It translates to CASTGSVGEAFF.

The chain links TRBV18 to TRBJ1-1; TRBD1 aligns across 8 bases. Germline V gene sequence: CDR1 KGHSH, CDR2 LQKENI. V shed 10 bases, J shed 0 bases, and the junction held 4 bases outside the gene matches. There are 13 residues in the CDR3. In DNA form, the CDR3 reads TGTGCCACCCGGGACAGGCTGAACACTGAAGCTTTCTTT. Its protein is CATRDRLNTEAFF. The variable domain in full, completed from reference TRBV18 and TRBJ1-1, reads NAGVMQNPRHLVRRRGQEARLRCSPMKGHSHVYWYRQLPEEGLKFMVYLQKENIIDESGMPKERFSAEFPKEGPSILRIQQVVRGDSAAYFCATRDRLNTEAFFGQGTRLTVV.

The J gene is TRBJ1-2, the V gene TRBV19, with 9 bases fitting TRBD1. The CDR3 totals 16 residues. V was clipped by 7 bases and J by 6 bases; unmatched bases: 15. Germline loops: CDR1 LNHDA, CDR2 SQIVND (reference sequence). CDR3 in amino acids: CASMDGTGRFRDGYTF. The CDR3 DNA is TGTGCCAGTATGGACGGGACAGGGCGCTTCAGGGATGGCTACACCTTC.

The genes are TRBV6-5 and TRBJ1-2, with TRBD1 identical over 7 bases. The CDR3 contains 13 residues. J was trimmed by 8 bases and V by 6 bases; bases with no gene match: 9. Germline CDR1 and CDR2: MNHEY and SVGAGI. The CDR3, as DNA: TGTGCCAGCAGATACGGACAGGTAGAAGGCTACACCTTC. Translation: CASRYGQVEGYTF.

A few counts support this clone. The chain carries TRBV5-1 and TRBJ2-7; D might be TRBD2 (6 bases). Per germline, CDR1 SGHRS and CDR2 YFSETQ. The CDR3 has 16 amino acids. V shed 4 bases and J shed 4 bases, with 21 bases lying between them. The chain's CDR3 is CASSPMGGVATYEQYF. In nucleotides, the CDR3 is TGCGCCAGCAGCCCAATGGGAGGAGTGGCTACGTACGAGCAGTACTTC.

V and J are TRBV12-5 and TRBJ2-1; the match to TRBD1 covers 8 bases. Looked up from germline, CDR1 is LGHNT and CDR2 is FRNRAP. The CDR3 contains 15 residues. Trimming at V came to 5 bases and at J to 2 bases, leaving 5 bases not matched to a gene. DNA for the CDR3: TGTGCTAGTGGTCGAGACAGGGGAACCTACAATGAGCAGTTCTTC. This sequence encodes CASGRDRGTYNEQFF. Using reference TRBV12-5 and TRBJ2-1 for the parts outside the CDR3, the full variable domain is DARVTQTPRHKVTEMGQEVTMRCQPILGHNTVFWYRQTMMQGLELLAYFRNRAPLDDSGMPKDRFSAEMPDATLATLKIQPSEPRDSAVYFCASGRDRGTYNEQFFGPGTRLTVL.

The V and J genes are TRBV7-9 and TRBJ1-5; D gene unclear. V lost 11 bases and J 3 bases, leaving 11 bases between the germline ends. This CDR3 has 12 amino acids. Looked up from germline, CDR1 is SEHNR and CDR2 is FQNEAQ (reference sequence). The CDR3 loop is CALGTFNQPQHF. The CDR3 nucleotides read TGTGCCCTCGGTACGTTCAATCAGCCCCAGCATTTT.

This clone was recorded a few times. This CDR3 is CASSSNPGEKLFF. The CDR3 nucleotides are TGCGCCAGCAGCTCGAATCCGGGAGAAAAACTGTTTTTT. The chain combines TRBV5-1 with TRBJ1-4; D unresolved. Per germline, CDR1 SGHRS and CDR2 YFSETQ. The V and J ends lost 3 bases and 8 bases respectively, with 11 bases between them. The CDR3 is made up of 13 amino acids. The variable domain in full, with the rest retrieved from reference TRBV5-1 and TRBJ1-4, is KAGVTQTPRYLIKTRGQQVTLSCSPISGHRSVSWYQQTPGQGLQFLFEYFSETQRNKGNFPGRFSGRQFSNSRSEMNVSTLELGDSALYLCASSSNPGEKLFFGSGTQLSVL.

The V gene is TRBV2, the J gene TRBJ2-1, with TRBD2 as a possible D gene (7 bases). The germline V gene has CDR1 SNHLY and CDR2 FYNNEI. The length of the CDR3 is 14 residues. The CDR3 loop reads CAAALLAEGGEQFF. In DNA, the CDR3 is TGTGCTGCGGCCCTCCTAGCGGAGGGGGGTGAGCAGTTCTTC.

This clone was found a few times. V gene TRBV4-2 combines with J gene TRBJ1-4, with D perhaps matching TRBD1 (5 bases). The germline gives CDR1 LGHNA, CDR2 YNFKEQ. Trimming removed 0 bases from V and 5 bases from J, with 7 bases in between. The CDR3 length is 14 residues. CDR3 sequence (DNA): TGTGCCAGCAGCCAAGACAGGGTAAATGAAAAACTGTTTTTT. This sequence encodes CASSQDRVNEKLFF.